This T cell receptor (beta chain) was observed in a study of cytomegalovirus exposure and HLA in healthy donors. Germline CDR1 SGHRS, CDR2 YFSETQ. The CDR3 covers 16 residues. Trimming removed 3 bases at V and 1 base at J, with 15 bases between. Findings and caveats of the study: Analyses of presence and absence presupposed an approximately uniform sequencing depth across donors. Some segments of the V type, notably TRBV6-2 and TRBV6-3, were excluded as indistinguishable.

Note on this clone: Its antigen is still unknown.

Vbeta (60) and Jbeta (13) primers were used in the PCR. The data were produced by immunoSEQ multiplex PCR, yet TCRdb's version contains in-frame clones alone and is incomplete. The table has 76,000 or so clones, about 80% seen once; the top ten hold around 2.5%. Despite likely unrecorded immune exposures, the donors were nominally healthy at the time of sampling. Sequencing was carried out using PBMCs. The V and J genes are TRBV5-1 and TRBJ2-3; possibly TRBD1 for D (6 bases). This clonotype was obtained from a man aged 25-45 years in good health and CMV-seronegative. For the CDR3, the DNA is TGCGCCAGCAGCTCCCTACAGGGTGGAGGCACAGATACGCAGTATTTT. It yields the protein CASSSLQGGGTDTQYF.